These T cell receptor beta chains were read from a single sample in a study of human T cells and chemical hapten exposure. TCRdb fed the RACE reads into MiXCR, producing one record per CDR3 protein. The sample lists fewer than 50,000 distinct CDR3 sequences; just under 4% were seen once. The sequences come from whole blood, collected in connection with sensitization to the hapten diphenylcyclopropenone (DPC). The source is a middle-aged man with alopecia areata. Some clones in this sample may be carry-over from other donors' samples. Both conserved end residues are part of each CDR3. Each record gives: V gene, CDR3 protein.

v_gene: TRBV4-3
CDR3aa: CASSQVEAGRRVF

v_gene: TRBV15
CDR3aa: CATSRDQGLGTDTQYF

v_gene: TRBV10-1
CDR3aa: CASSSNVDTEAFF

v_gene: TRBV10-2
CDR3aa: CASSESRTGGSGTQYF

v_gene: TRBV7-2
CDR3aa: CASSLGAQETQYF

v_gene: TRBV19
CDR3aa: CASSIDFGPISRHQPQHF

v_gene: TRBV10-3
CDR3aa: CAISESTLETQYF

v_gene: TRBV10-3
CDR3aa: CAILQGYEQYF

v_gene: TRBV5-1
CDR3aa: CASSLALTTSGTDTQYF

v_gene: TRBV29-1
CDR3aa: CSVEFPPGTSGTTTDTQYF

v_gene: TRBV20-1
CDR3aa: CSARADGGGNQPQHF

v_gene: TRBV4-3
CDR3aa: CASSHGLSGPTSHEQYF

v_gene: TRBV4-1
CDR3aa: CASSQVFYSRGERDTQYF

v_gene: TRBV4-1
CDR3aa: CASSQSSGTDTQYF

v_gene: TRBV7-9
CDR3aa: CASSLTPEAFF

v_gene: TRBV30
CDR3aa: CAWSVGNDYGYTF

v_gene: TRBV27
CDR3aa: CASSYRGVKSGNTIYF

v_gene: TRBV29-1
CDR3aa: CSVSPGDEQYF

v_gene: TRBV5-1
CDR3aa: CASSLLLGGPQETQYF

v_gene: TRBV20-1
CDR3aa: CSASGSYNEQFF

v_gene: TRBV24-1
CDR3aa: CATSDPRTITDTQYF

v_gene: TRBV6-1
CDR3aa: CASSEVRLSNQPQHF

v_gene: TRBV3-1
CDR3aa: CASSQGPGTYEKLFF

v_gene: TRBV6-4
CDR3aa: CASSEDTGNEKLFF

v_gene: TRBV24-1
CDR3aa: CATSPSGINEQFF

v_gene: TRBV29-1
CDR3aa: CSVRQAVNTEAFF

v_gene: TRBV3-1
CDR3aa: CASSRSSGRSYEQYF

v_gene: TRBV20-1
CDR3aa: CSAKEGDRWQPQHF

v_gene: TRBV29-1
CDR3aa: CSVEGQATEAFF

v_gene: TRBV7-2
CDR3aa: CASSFYSDEKLFF

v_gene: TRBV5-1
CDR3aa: CASSQGTGGTEAFF